This TCR beta chain originates from a study of OX40 agonist ivuxolimab in advanced cancers. Looking at the study overall: Ivuxolimab was an agonistic, fully human IgG2 monoclonal antibody directed against OX40 (CD134), a costimulatory receptor. Patients were allowed to have had prior anti-PD-1, anti-PD-L1 or anti-CTLA-4 therapy, and approximately 39% of the dose-escalation patients had been treated with checkpoint inhibitors. Of the approximately 53 patients in dose escalation, 19 had hepatocellular carcinoma, around 15 had melanoma, 9 had renal cell carcinoma and 9 had head and neck cancer. Intravenous ivuxolimab was administered to patients every 2 weeks at six dose levels: 0.01, 0.1, 0.3, 1.5, 3 and 10 mg/kg. Three dose-escalation patients achieved partial responses, one with hepatocellular carcinoma and two with cutaneous melanoma. Peripheral TCRbeta sequencing was intended to test whether TCR sequence diversity was altered and clonal T-cell expansion was caused by ivuxolimab. The dose-escalation cohort was around 84% male with a mean age of approximately 59 years, ranging from roughly 23 to 80. The paper reports the monotherapy dose-escalation portion (N of about 47 patients) of the phase I ivuxolimab trial.

Remarks on this clone: Its antigen remains undetermined. The input lacks base qualities; no much larger clone sits a single base away.

For sequencing of the TCRbeta CDR3 region, genomic DNA was extracted from the sorted cells. The immunoSEQ Assay was used to sequence the TCRbeta CDR3 regions. TCRdb holds this immuneACCESS table with in-frame rearrangements only. Some clones are missing; in checked studies, unresolved V genes explain under half, and the rest has no known cause. The sample data list roughly 95,000 clones, and around 84% of these were observed just once. In total, the top ten clones hold about 2% of the sample. Points the paper makes about the study in general: Low levels of normalized T-cell clonal expansion were also seen in some nonresponding patients. Which antigens the clonally expanded peripheral T cells were specific for was not determined. Clonal expansion of both CD4+ and CD8+ blood T cells was observed from baseline to week 6 at doses 0.1 to 3.0 mg/kg. After ivuxolimab, more expanded clones were found on average in CD8+ T cells than in CD4+ T cells. In partial responders in the 0.1-3.0 mg/kg groups, normalized peripheral clonal expansion was found to be among the lowest, especially among CD8+ T cells.

Counted from cysteine to phenylalanine, this CDR3 has 14 amino acids. Here the CDR3 DNA is all that survives: 42 bases in frame from base 1. V and J are trimmed by 5 bases and 4 bases, and the gene matches miss 6 bases of the junction. CDR1 and CDR2 (SGHAT, FQNNGV) derive from the germline V gene. Patients with a history of autoimmune disease or receiving systemic immunosuppression were excluded from the trial. Peripheral blood for TCR sequencing was collected from all dose cohorts at baseline, on cycle 4 day 1, and on cycle 7 day 1. Samples came from an open-label, multicenter, first-in-human phase I dose-escalation trial of ivuxolimab. The trial enrolled adults with locally advanced or metastatic head and neck squamous cell, hepatocellular, melanoma or renal cell carcinoma. Before TCR sequencing, CD4+ and CD8+ T cells were separately sorted from peripheral blood.

The specimen comprised CD4+ or CD8+ T cells sorted from blood, sampled in a trial of the OX40 agonist ivuxolimab. The TCR sequence derives from an adult with an advanced solid tumor such as melanoma, head and neck, liver or kidney cancer. The sequence is built from TRBV11-2 and TRBJ2-7; 9 middle bases align to TRBD2. The sequence in DNA is TGTGCCAGCAGCACCTTAGCGGGAGAATACGAGCAGTACTTC. It translates as CASSTLAGEYEQYF.